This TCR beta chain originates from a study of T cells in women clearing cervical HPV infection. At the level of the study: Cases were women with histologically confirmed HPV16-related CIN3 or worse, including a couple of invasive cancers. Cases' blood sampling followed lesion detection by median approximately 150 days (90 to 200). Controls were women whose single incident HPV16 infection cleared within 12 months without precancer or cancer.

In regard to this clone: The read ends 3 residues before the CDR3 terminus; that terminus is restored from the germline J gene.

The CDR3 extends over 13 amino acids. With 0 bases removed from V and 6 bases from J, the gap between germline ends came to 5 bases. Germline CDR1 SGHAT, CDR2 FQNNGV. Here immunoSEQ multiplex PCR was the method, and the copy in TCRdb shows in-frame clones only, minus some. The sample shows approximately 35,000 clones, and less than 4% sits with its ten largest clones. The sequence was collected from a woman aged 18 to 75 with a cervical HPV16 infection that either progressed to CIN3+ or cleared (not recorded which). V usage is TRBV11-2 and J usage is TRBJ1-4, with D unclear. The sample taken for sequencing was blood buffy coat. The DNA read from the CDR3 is TGTGCCAGCAGCTTAGAACAGCATGAAAAA. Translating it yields CASSLEQHEK. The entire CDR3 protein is CASSLEQHEKLFF.